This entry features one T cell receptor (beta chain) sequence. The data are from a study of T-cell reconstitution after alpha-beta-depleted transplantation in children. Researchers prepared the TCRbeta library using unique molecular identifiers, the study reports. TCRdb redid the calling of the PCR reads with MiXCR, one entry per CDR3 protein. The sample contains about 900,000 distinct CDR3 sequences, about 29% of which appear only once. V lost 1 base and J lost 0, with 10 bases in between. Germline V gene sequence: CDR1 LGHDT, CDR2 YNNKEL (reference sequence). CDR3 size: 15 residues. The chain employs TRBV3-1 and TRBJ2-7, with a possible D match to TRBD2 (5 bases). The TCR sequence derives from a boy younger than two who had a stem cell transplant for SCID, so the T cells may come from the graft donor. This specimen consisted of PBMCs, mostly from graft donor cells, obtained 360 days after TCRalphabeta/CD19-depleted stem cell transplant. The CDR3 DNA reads TGTGCCAGCAGCCAAGTCTATGGACTCTCCTACGAGCAGTACTTC. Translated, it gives CASSQVYGLSYEQYF.